Listed below are T cell receptor beta chains from one sample, sequenced in a study of regulatory T cells in long-lasting Graves disease. MiXCR, applied by TCRdb to the multiplex PCR reads, yields one record per CDR3 protein. The data hold roughly 400,000 distinct CDR3 sequences, with 21% observed a single time. The specimen comprised peripheral blood mononuclear cells (PBMCs), sampled when the disease was refractory, from a patient treated with antithyroid drugs. These receptors came from a female donor with Graves disease. The CDR3 runs from the conserved cysteine through the conserved F or W. Each record gives: clone size, V gene, D gene, J gene, CDR3 protein, CDR3 DNA. A D gene is named only where the DNA matches it firmly. The size of a clone is reported for some rows only, either as once, few or many, or as a class for expanded clones.

few	TRBV6-1	-	TRBJ2-7	CASTRDIARLYPSEQYF	TGTGCCAGCACCCGGGACATAGCTCGGCTCTACCCCTCCGAGCAGTACTTC
-	TRBV6-2/TRBV6-3	TRBD2	TRBJ2-2	CASSYSGGRASSGELFF	TGTGCCAGCAGTTACTCCGGCGGGAGGGCCTCTTCCGGGGAGCTGTTTTTT
many	TRBV11-2	-	TRBJ2-7	CASSQGTPFEQYF	TGTGCCAGCAGCCAAGGGACACCCTTTGAGCAGTACTTC
-	TRBV29-1	-	TRBJ1-2	CSGDIAGHVTF	TGCAGCGGGGATATAGCAGGGCATGTCACCTTC
few	TRBV25-1	-	TRBJ2-2	CASTPSGDYTGELFF	TGTGCCAGCACCCCCTCCGGGGACTACACCGGGGAGCTGTTTTTT
many	TRBV27	-	TRBJ1-2	CASSHRSGTVSGYTF	TGTGCCAGCAGTCACCGCTCCGGGACGGTCAGCGGCTACACCTTC
-	TRBV20-1	TRBD2	TRBJ2-3	CSGAGYTDTQYF	TGCAGTGGAGCGGGGTACACAGATACGCAGTATTTT
-	TRBV29-1	-	TRBJ1-2	CSATRDVLVQGYTF	TGCAGCGCAACCAGGGACGTACTTGTCCAGGGCTACACCTTC
-	TRBV19	-	TRBJ1-5	CASSIVVGSSNQPQHF	TGTGCCAGTAGCATAGTAGTGGGTTCGAGCAATCAGCCCCAGCATTTT
few	TRBV7-2	-	TRBJ2-2	CASSLVVGPTGELFF	TGTGCCAGCAGCTTAGTAGTGGGCCCCACCGGGGAGCTGTTTTTT
few	TRBV12-3/TRBV12-4	TRBD1	TRBJ2-7	CASSGQGSHSYEQYF	TGTGCCAGCAGCGGACAGGGAAGCCACTCCTACGAGCAGTACTTC
few	TRBV20-1	-	TRBJ2-3	CSASGARTYTDTQYF	TGCAGTGCTAGTGGGGCGAGAACCTACACAGATACGCAGTATTTT
many	TRBV12-5	TRBD2	TRBJ2-5	CASGTGLAGAGETQYF	TGTGCTAGTGGTACGGGACTAGCGGGAGCGGGGGAGACCCAGTACTTC
-	TRBV7-9	-	TRBJ2-7	CASSPGDGTFYEQYF	TGTGCCAGCAGCCCTGGGGACGGGACCTTTTACGAGCAGTACTTC
-	TRBV29-1	-	TRBJ2-3	CSSRGPFDTQYF	TGCAGCTCCCGTGGGCCTTTTGATACGCAGTATTTT
many	TRBV3-1	-	TRBJ1-1	CASSPPNTEAFF	TGTGCCAGCAGCCCCCCGAACACTGAAGCTTTCTTT
many	TRBV28	-	TRBJ2-7	CASSVRLGSYEQYF	TGTGCCAGCAGTGTTCGGCTCGGCTCCTACGAGCAGTACTTC
-	TRBV9	TRBD2	TRBJ2-2	CASSPSGAGGPWSGELFF	TGTGCCAGCAGCCCCTCAGGGGCGGGAGGGCCCTGGAGCGGGGAGCTGTTTTTT
-	TRBV6-1	TRBD1	TRBJ1-5	CASGQGNPNQPQHF	TGTGCCAGCGGACAGGGTAATCCCAATCAGCCCCAGCATTTT
few	TRBV20-1	-	TRBJ2-3	CSARDWGDTQYF	TGCAGTGCTAGAGATTGGGGAGATACGCAGTATTTT
many	TRBV18	TRBD1	TRBJ1-2	CASSPQGQNYGYTF	TGTGCCAGCTCACCACAGGGACAGAACTATGGCTACACCTTC
many	TRBV28	TRBD2	TRBJ2-7	CASSLAGGSYEQYF	TGTGCCAGCAGCTTAGCCGGGGGGTCCTACGAGCAGTACTTC
many	TRBV27	-	TRBJ1-6	CASSFWGNSPLHF	TGTGCCAGCAGTTTCTGGGGGAATTCACCCCTCCACTTT
-	TRBV28	-	TRBJ1-4	CASGTPPQGKLLF	TGTGCCAGCGGGACCCCGCCTCAGGGAAAACTGCTTTTT
few	TRBV11-2	-	TRBJ2-2	CASSFMVANTGELFF	TGTGCCAGCAGCTTTATGGTAGCGAACACCGGGGAGCTGTTTTTT
-	TRBV9	-	TRBJ2-7	CASSPFGGASSYEQYF	TGTGCCAGCAGCCCTTTTGGCGGGGCGAGCTCCTACGAGCAGTACTTC
many	TRBV9	TRBD2	TRBJ2-5	CASSVGGVAGSETQYF	TGTGCCAGCAGCGTGGGTGGGGTAGCGGGATCGGAGACCCAGTACTTC
many	TRBV29-1	TRBD2	TRBJ2-5	CSGGLAAQETQYF	TGCAGCGGCGGACTAGCGGCCCAAGAGACCCAGTACTTC
many	TRBV6-1	-	TRBJ2-7	CASRGDSRYEQYF	TGTGCCAGCAGGGGGGACTCACGGTACGAGCAGTACTTC
many	TRBV28	-	TRBJ2-2	CASSLWDIAPGGELFF	TGTGCCAGCAGTTTATGGGACATAGCCCCAGGCGGGGAGCTGTTTTTT
many	TRBV11-2	-	TRBJ1-5	CASSLEGARQPQHF	TGTGCCAGCAGCTTAGAGGGCGCGAGGCAGCCCCAGCATTTT
many	TRBV5-6	TRBD2	TRBJ2-5	CASSFDSPGGETQYF	TGTGCCAGCAGCTTTGACAGCCCGGGAGGAGAGACCCAGTACTTC
many	TRBV28	-	TRBJ1-5	CASRIDPFSISNQPQHF	TGTGCCAGCAGAATCGACCCGTTCAGTATTAGCAATCAGCCCCAGCATTTT
-	TRBV29-1	TRBD2	TRBJ2-4	CSVEVLGGNNIQYF	TGCAGCGTTGAGGTTTTGGGGGGGAATAACATTCAGTACTTC
-	TRBV3-1	TRBD1	TRBJ2-1	CASSQGGTGEDEQFF	TGTGCCAGCAGCCAAGGAGGGACAGGGGAGGATGAGCAGTTCTTC
-	TRBV15	TRBD1	TRBJ1-5	CATSRDDRVVGQPQHF	TGTGCCACCAGCAGGGACGACAGGGTGGTCGGGCAGCCCCAGCATTTT
-	TRBV19	-	TRBJ1-5	CASSSSNNQPQHF	TGTGCCAGTAGTAGCAGTAACAATCAGCCCCAGCATTTT
many	TRBV2	-	TRBJ1-5	CASSDFGVSVRAQHF	TGTGCCAGCAGTGACTTCGGCGTGTCAGTTCGGGCCCAGCATTTT
-	TRBV6-9	-	TRBJ2-5	CASSSQGAIQETQYF	TGTGCCAGCAGTTCCCAAGGAGCGATCCAAGAGACCCAGTACTTC
-	TRBV20-1	-	TRBJ1-2	CSARSSGGTTGYTF	TGCAGTGCTAGATCCTCGGGAGGGACCACTGGCTACACCTTC
many	TRBV2	-	TRBJ1-2	CASRVARDNGYTF	TGTGCCAGCAGAGTTGCCCGGGACAACGGCTACACCTTC
-	TRBV6-2/TRBV6-3	TRBD2	TRBJ2-3	CASSYGGGGTDTQYF	TGTGCCAGCAGTTACGGGGGGGGTGGCACAGATACGCAGTATTTT
many	TRBV28	TRBD1	TRBJ1-4	CASSRQGFEKLFF	TGTGCCAGCAGTCGACAGGGGTTTGAAAAACTGTTTTTT
-	TRBV12-3/TRBV12-4	-	TRBJ1-6	CASRLQGGRRSPLHF	TGTGCCAGCAGACTTCAGGGAGGGCGTCGTTCACCCCTCCACTTT
-	TRBV20-1	-	TRBJ2-1	CSAGDDPYNEQFF	TGCAGTGCGGGTGACGACCCCTACAATGAGCAGTTCTTC
many	TRBV28	-	TRBJ2-7	CASSFRGSAWTYEQYF	TGTGCCAGCAGTTTTCGAGGTTCGGCCTGGACCTACGAGCAGTACTTC
many	TRBV12-3/TRBV12-4	-	TRBJ2-6	CASSPAGSGANVLTF	TGTGCCAGCAGCCCCGCCGGTAGTGGGGCCAACGTCCTGACTTTC
many	TRBV12-3/TRBV12-4	TRBD2	TRBJ2-5	CASRIRLAGQETQYF	TGTGCCAGCAGAATCAGACTAGCGGGCCAAGAGACCCAGTACTTC
many	TRBV11-2	-	TRBJ2-1	CASSLKAGAFNEQFF	TGTGCCAGCAGCTTAAAGGCGGGGGCATTCAATGAGCAGTTCTTC
many	TRBV28	TRBD1	TRBJ1-4	CASSSGGKDEKLFF	TGTGCCAGCAGTTCAGGGGGCAAGGATGAAAAACTGTTTTTT
many	TRBV11-1	-	TRBJ2-7	CASSLKGIGRTTYEQYF	TGTGCCAGCAGCTTAAAGGGCATAGGGAGGACCACCTACGAGCAGTACTTC
once	TRBV6-4	-	TRBJ2-3	CASSDSPGSTQYF	TGTGCCAGCAGTGACTCCCCGGGCAGTACGCAGTATTTT
few	TRBV7-6	-	TRBJ2-7	CASSPYGRSSYEQYF	TGTGCCAGCAGCCCATATGGGAGGAGCTCCTACGAGCAGTACTTC
many	TRBV5-5	TRBD1	TRBJ1-2	CASSAEDRGYGYTF	TGTGCCAGCAGCGCTGAGGACAGGGGCTATGGCTACACCTTC
many	TRBV19	-	TRBJ2-5	CASSKTGTTTETQYF	TGTGCCAGTAGTAAAACCGGGACCACCACGGAGACCCAGTACTTC
many	TRBV11-2	-	TRBJ2-5	CASSLVLTGETQYF	TGTGCCAGCAGCTTAGTACTTACCGGAGAGACCCAGTACTTC